This T cell receptor (beta chain) was captured by sequencing in a study of tumor-infiltrating lymphocytes in primary liver carcinoma. Study-level information: There were roughly 3.5 to 7.13 million productive TCRbeta reads per sample, a yield similar across tissue types. Study results and caveats: It was observed that only about 7.5-25% of the top clones appeared in every one of the five tumor regions. Compared with tumor region pairs, tumor-adjacent and tumor-blood pairs overlapped less.

With regard to this clonotype: Its specificity is unknown. Possible read error: a much larger clone is one base away.

Production of TCR beta cDNA used roughly 480 ng total RNA together with a constant-region primer. Modified slightly, ARM-PCR produced TCR beta libraries over three nested multiplex PCR rounds. With TRBV1-TRBV30 forward primers and a C-beta reverse primer, the first two PCR rounds were run for 10 cycles each. TCRdb itself ran the multiplex PCR reads through MiXCR, one entry per CDR3 protein. The repertoire consists of 100,000 to 150,000 distinct CDR3 sequences, with 55% to 75% occurring once and the leading ten covering about 8%. Germline values: CDR1 LGHNA, CDR2 YNFKEQ. The CDR3 extends over 18 amino acids. Unsorted bulk tissue of roughly 17-33 mg yielded co-extracted RNA and DNA.

The material sequenced was liver tumor tissue from sampling region 3. The subset is: tumor region T3, left-lateral pole. The TCR sequence derives from a woman aged 60-75 years with primary liver carcinoma and hepatitis B virus infection. This chain uses TRBV4-2 with TRBJ2-4, with 9 bases aligning to TRBD2. This CDR3 is CASSQDRAGGPVTNTQYF. The CDR3 bases are TGTGCCAGCAGCCAAGATCGGGCGGGAGGGCCTGTAACAAACACTCAGTACTTC.